This T cell receptor beta chain was identified in a study of blood T cells in healthy people across ages. Background on the study: Researchers report that template switching captured about one barcoded beta molecule per two T cells.

On this clonotype: Antigen specificity is unknown. The junction departs from the called germline gene at one end, perhaps through a read error.

The CDR3 contains 12 residues. Germline V gene sequence: CDR1 DFQATT, CDR2 SNEGSKA (reference sequence). Notes on the study in general: Long-lived donors had more naive CD4+ cells and higher diversity than aged donors.

Primed by a sample-barcoded 5' primer and a J-beta primer mix, a second PCR proceeded for about 7 to 12 cycles. TCRdb re-called the 5' RACE reads with MiXCR, one entry per CDR3 protein. This sample carries 1,300,000 or so distinct CDR3 sequences, almost 60% of them seen once, and the ten largest clones take 5.5% to 8%. Each sample had at least 6 million PBMCs isolated. The TCR comes from a man aged 18 to 30 in good health. The material sequenced was blood. This chain uses TRBV20-1 with TRBJ2-1; TRBD2 aligns across 11 bases. CDR3 nucleotide sequence: TGCAGGGCTAGCGGGGGGTACAATGAGCAGTTCTTC. Its translation is CRASGGYNEQFF.